Listed here is a single TCR beta chain. Amplification of TCR beta CDR3 regions used RNA as the template. The study used the HTBI primer set for a first-round RT-PCR of the TCR CDR3. TCRdb reanalysed the multiplex PCR reads using MiXCR and keeps one entry per CDR3 protein. This sample carries 550,000 to 800,000 distinct CDR3 sequences, 17% of them seen once, and the ten largest clones take roughly a sixth. This entry comes from a study of T cells in Graves' hyperthyroidism and ophthalmopathy. The length of the CDR3 is 12 residues. Trimming took off 2 bases at V and 9 bases at J, with 13 bases between the two ends. The germline V gene encodes CDR1 DFQATT and CDR2 SNEGSKA (reference sequence). Researchers defined stable Graves' hyperthyroidism as no ophthalmopathy progression within 18 months.

The sequence was collected from a man in his fifties with Graves' hyperthyroidism. This chain uses TRBV20-1 with TRBJ1-2; no firm D call. The sample comprised blood. DNA for the CDR3: TGCAGTGCTAGATATCAGGTTATCAGCTACACCTTC. Translated: CSARYQVISYTF.